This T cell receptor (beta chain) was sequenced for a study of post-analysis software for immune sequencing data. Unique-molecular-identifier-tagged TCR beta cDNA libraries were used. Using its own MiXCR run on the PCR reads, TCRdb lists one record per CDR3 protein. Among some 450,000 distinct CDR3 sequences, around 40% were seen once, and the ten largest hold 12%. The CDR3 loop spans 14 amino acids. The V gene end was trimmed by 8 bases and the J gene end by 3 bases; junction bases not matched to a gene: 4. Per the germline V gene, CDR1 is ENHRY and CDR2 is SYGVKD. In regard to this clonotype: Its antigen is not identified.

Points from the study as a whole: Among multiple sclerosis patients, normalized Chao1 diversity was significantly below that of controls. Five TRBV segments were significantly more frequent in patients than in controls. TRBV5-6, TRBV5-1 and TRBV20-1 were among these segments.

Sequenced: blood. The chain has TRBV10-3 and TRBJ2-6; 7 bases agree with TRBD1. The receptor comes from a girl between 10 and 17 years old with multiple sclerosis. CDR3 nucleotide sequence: TGTGCCATCCAAGGGGGCGATGGGGCCAACGTCCTGACTTTC. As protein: CAIQGGDGANVLTF.